This TCR beta chain was observed in a study of blood T cell repertoires in COVID-19. Study details: Spain, Italy and the United States supplied samples that represented acute and convalescent COVID-19. T cells, B-cell-depleted T cells, or PBMCs supplied cDNA or gDNA.

This CDR3 region has 15 residues. With 0 bases clipped from V and 0 bases from J, the junction kept 2 bases outside the gene matches. Germline V lookup: CDR1 SGHNT, CDR2 YYREEE (reference sequence). For this clone: The identical CDR3 is also encoded by other nucleotide sequences in the sample.

Authors' data handling: Amplified reference gene primers provided the basis for estimating nucleated cell counts. Here immunoSEQ multiplex PCR was the method, and the copy in TCRdb shows in-frame clones only, minus some. V and J calls and clone size are those listed in that table; D and trimming were worked out from the DNA. The sample shows some 400,000 clones, more than 75% of them seen only once. Sequences were obtained from peripheral blood. This receptor was obtained from a woman aged 60-70 years with COVID-19, enrolled during active disease. V and J are TRBV5-4 and TRBJ1-1; TRBD1 aligns across 7 bases. The CDR3 protein is CASSLGGQLNTEAFF. CDR3 DNA: TGTGCCAGCAGCTTGGGGGGACAGCTGAACACTGAAGCTTTCTTT.